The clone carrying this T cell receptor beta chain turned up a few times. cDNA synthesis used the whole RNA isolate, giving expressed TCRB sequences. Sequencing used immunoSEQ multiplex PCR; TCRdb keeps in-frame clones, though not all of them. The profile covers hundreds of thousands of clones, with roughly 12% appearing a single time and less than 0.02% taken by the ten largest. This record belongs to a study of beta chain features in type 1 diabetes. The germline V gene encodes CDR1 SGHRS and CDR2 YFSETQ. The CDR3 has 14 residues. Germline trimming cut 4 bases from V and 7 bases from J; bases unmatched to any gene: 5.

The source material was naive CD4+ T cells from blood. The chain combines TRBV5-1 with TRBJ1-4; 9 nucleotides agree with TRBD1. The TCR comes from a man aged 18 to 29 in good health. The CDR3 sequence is CASSPGQGREKLFF. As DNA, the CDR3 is TGCGCCAGCAGCCCCGGACAGGGGCGTGAAAAACTGTTTTTT.